This is a list of T cell receptor beta chains from one sample in a study of post-analysis software for immune sequencing data. TCRdb ran MiXCR on the PCR reads and lists one entry per CDR3 protein. Seen here are under 900,000 distinct CDR3 sequences, about 57% observed once, and the top ten hold over 4%. The sequencing input was blood. The receptors derive from a girl between 5 and 17 years old with multiple sclerosis. CDR3s include the opening cysteine and the closing phenylalanine or tryptophan. The D gene is left open where the match is weak. Not every row has a clone size; where given, it reads once, few, many or a size class.

abundance	v_gene	d_gene	j_gene	CDR3aa	CDR3nt
few	TRBV29-1	.	TRBJ2-1	CSAATGGDEQFF	TGCAGCGCCGCTACCGGGGGAGATGAGCAGTTCTTC
few	TRBV12-3/TRBV12-4	.	TRBJ2-7	CASSFGRLYEQYF	TGTGCCAGCAGTTTCGGCCGTCTCTACGAGCAGTACTTC
once	TRBV11-2	.	TRBJ1-1	CASSARSTEAFF	TGTGCCAGCAGCGCCCGCAGCACTGAAGCTTTCTTT
few	TRBV20-1	TRBD1	TRBJ1-2	CSASPPGQGAEGYTF	TGCAGTGCTAGTCCCCCGGGACAGGGGGCGGAAGGCTACACCTTC
.	TRBV7-6	.	TRBJ2-1	CASSSSLAYNEQFF	TGTGCCAGCAGCTCCAGTCTGGCCTACAATGAGCAGTTCTTC
few	TRBV6-5	TRBD2	TRBJ2-3	CASSSHRKRGPATSTDTQYF	TGTGCCAGCAGTTCCCACAGGAAGCGGGGGCCTGCGACTAGCACAGATACGCAGTATTTT
few	TRBV6-5	.	TRBJ1-2	CASSSVPVIYGYTF	TGTGCCAGCAGCTCCGTACCGGTCATCTATGGCTACACCTTC
.	TRBV21-1	.	TRBJ2-7	CASSKLKEQYF	TGTGCCAGCAGCAAACTTAAAGAGCAGTACTTC
few	TRBV6-5	.	TRBJ1-2	CASSSVQGVDYGYTF	TGTGCCAGCAGTTCGGTGCAGGGCGTCGACTATGGCTACACCTTC
few	TRBV15	TRBD1	TRBJ2-1	CATSSTHRGLLFF	TGTGCCACCAGCAGTACCCACAGGGGGCTGCTGTTCTTC
few	TRBV6-5	.	TRBJ1-2	CASSLSGRGTSGYTF	TGTGCCAGCAGTTTGTCGGGGCGGGGAACGTCAGGCTACACCTTC
.	TRBV29-1	.	TRBJ2-4	CSVEDPVPQRNIQYF	TGCAGCGTTGAAGATCCGGTCCCCCAGAGGAACATTCAGTACTTC
.	TRBV30	.	TRBJ2-6	CAWQVGPPLSSGANVLTF	TGTGCCTGGCAAGTGGGACCGCCTCTTAGCTCTGGGGCCAACGTCCTGACTTTC
.	TRBV10-2	.	TRBJ2-7	CASSRAGAQYEQYF	TGCGCCAGCAGTAGGGCGGGGGCCCAATACGAGCAGTACTTC
few	TRBV12-3/TRBV12-4	.	TRBJ1-2	CASSFRANYGYTF	TGTGCCAGCAGTTTCAGGGCAAACTATGGCTACACCTTC
once	TRBV29-1	TRBD2	TRBJ2-1	CSVEDLAGASYNEQFF	TGCAGCGTTGAAGATCTAGCGGGAGCCTCCTACAATGAGCAGTTCTTC
.	TRBV12-3/TRBV12-4	TRBD2	TRBJ2-4	CASSLAVREGRLAKNIQYF	TGTGCCAGCAGTTTAGCGGTGCGGGAGGGCCGACTAGCCAAAAACATTCAGTACTTC
few	TRBV6-5	TRBD2	TRBJ2-7	CASSFLAGSSYEQYF	TGTGCCAGCAGTTTTCTAGCGGGTAGCTCCTACGAGCAGTACTTC
.	TRBV5-1	TRBD1	TRBJ2-1	CASSLDGGQGNNEQFF	TGCGCCAGCAGCCTGGATGGGGGACAGGGGAACAATGAGCAGTTCTTC
few	TRBV10-3	.	TRBJ2-1	CAIMSPGLSSYNEQFF	TGTGCCATCATGAGTCCCGGCTTAAGCTCCTACAATGAGCAGTTCTTC
.	TRBV2	.	TRBJ2-1	CASRKGGGWVDEQFF	TGTGCCAGCAGGAAGGGCGGAGGGTGGGTCGATGAGCAGTTCTTC
.	TRBV12-3/TRBV12-4	.	TRBJ1-2	CASRTRGINYGYTF	TGTGCCAGCAGGACGCGCGGGATAAACTATGGCTACACCTTC
.	TRBV2	.	TRBJ1-2	CASSEVGSFYGYTF	TGTGCCAGCAGTGAAGTCGGGAGCTTCTATGGCTACACCTTC
.	TRBV28	.	TRBJ2-4	CASDSPLRDIQYF	TGTGCCAGCGACAGTCCTCTGCGCGACATTCAGTACTTC
few	TRBV12-3/TRBV12-4	.	TRBJ1-1	CASRPTGRDPEAFF	TGTGCCAGCAGACCCACAGGTAGGGACCCTGAAGCTTTCTTT
many	TRBV12-3/TRBV12-4	.	TRBJ2-4	CASSLDWGHKNIQYF	TGTGCCAGCAGTTTAGATTGGGGCCACAAAAACATTCAGTACTTC
many	TRBV6-5	.	TRBJ2-5	CASSRGQETQYF	TGTGCCAGCAGTCGTGGGCAAGAGACCCAGTACTTC
.	TRBV25-1	TRBD1	TRBJ1-2	CASSEPGQGLYGYTF	TGTGCCAGCAGTGAACCGGGACAGGGACTTTATGGCTACACCTTC
.	TRBV9	TRBD2	TRBJ2-3	CASSELGLAGGPTQYF	TGTGCCAGCAGCGAACTGGGACTAGCGGGGGGGCCTACGCAGTATTTT
few	TRBV3-1	TRBD1	TRBJ1-1	CASSQVGGPTEAFF	TGTGCCAGCAGCCAAGTAGGGGGCCCAACTGAAGCTTTCTTT
.	TRBV12-3/TRBV12-4	.	TRBJ2-7	CASTLGGSVYEQYF	TGTGCCAGCACCCTTGGGGGGAGCGTCTACGAGCAGTACTTC
.	TRBV10-3	TRBD2	TRBJ2-7	CAISSGTSGSLYEQYF	TGTGCCATCAGCTCCGGGACTAGCGGGAGTTTATACGAGCAGTACTTC
.	TRBV20-1	TRBD2	TRBJ2-1	CSARGARTSGYNEQFF	TGCAGTGCTAGAGGGGCTCGGACTAGCGGATACAATGAGCAGTTCTTC